The entry that follows covers one T cell receptor beta chain sequence. Its recognized antigen is unknown. Qualities for individual bases were not recorded, and no much larger clone is one base off. This sample stems from a study of blood T cell repertoires in COVID-19 (dated by TCRdb to 2018 to 2020). Concerning the study at large: Collaborator samples came from the United States, Italy and Spain and covered acute and convalescent phases of COVID-19. A freely available public database, intended as a resource for researchers studying the immune response to SARS-CoV-2, is where the repertoires were released. Where HLA class I and class II types were available, the types were taken from metadata supplied by the sample provider, not from assay-based typing. The prospective study material was composed of cDNA or gDNA derived from T cells, B-cell-depleted T cells, or PBMCs. Samples were obtained from the ongoing ImmuneRACE study (first 160 participants) and from over 1,000 subjects provided by 6 global collaborators. The sample metadata nearly always contained a de-identified subject ID, COVID-19 status, age in years and sex. The dataset comprised deeply sampled blood TCRbeta repertoires from subjects exposed to, actively infected with, or recovered from COVID-19. Findings and caveats that apply to the study as a whole: The quantity of clinical and demographic metadata differed by source and by participant and was supplied without curation.

TCRbeta CDR3 regions were amplified from genomic DNA using the immunoSEQ Assay, a bias-controlled multiplex PCR. For the original study's pipeline: Within the assay, amplification of reference gene primers was used to estimate how many nucleated cells each sample contained. Sequence reads were collapsed and filtered to measure the absolute abundance of every unique TCRbeta CDR3 rearrangement. Productive Simpson clonality was computed per sample as the square root of Simpson's diversity index over productive rearrangements. Drawn from immuneACCESS, this table holds only the in-frame rearrangements with V and J called that TCRdb kept. Clones are partly lost; checked studies trace under half to an unresolved V gene and leave the rest unexplained. V, J and clone size reflect that table, while D and trimming were determined from the DNA. The sample table shows about 36,000 clones, and approximately 80% are seen once. 1.5% to 2% of the sample is held by the ten biggest clonotypes.

V and J lose 1 base and 8 bases, and a span of 12 bases separates them. CDR1 and CDR2 are drawn from the germline V gene: SGHDT, YYEEEE. Reading from cysteine to phenylalanine, the CDR3 counts 13 amino acids. The DNA shown is the 39-base CDR3, in frame from base 1. Whole blood was collected in K2EDTA tubes by collaborating institutions according to the institutions' own protocols. For TCRbeta analysis, collaborator samples were shipped as frozen whole blood, as isolated PBMCs, or as DNA extracted from either sample type. The V gene is TRBV5-6 and the J gene is TRBJ1-2; the D gene is perhaps TRBD1, on 5 matching bases. This TCR came from a man between 60 and 75 years old with active COVID-19. Sequences were obtained from peripheral blood. The CDR3 here reads CASSLYSGGGYTF. Here is the DNA: TGTGCCAGCAGCTTGTACTCGGGGGGAGGCTACACCTTC.